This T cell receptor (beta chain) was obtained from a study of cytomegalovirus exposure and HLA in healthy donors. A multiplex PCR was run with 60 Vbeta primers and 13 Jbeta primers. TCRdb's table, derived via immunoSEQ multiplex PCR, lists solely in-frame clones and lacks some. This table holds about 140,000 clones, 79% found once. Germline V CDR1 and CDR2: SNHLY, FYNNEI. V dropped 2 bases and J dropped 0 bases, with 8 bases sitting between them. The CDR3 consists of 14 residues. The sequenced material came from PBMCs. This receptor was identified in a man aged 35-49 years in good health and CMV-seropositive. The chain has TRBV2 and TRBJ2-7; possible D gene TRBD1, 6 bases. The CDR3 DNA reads TGTGCCAGCAGTGAACAGGGGACCTCCTACGAGCAGTACTTC. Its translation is CASSEQGTSYEQYF.